This T cell receptor beta chain came from a study of T-cell memory formation after mild COVID-19. Study-wide results and caveats: Clones shrinking from day 15 to 85 showed even CD4/CD8 mixes; later expanders tilted CD4+.

CDR3 length equals 13 residues. Trimming pared 2 bases from V and 5 bases from J, leaving 9 bases between. Germline-derived CDR1 and CDR2 are LGHNA and YSLEER. The TCR alpha and TCR beta cDNA libraries, bearing sample barcodes and UMIs, were generated by 5'RACE using constant-segment primers. TCRdb re-derived calls from the 5' RACE reads in MiXCR, one entry per CDR3 protein. The sample yields 200,000 to 250,000 distinct CDR3 sequences, approximately 16% seen once. Turning to this clonotype: Its matching antigen is unknown.

Sequences were obtained from PBMCs or a T cell subset sorted from them (not recorded which). The rearrangement links TRBV4-3 to TRBJ2-5; D is unresolved. This sequence originates from a man younger than 35 who had mild COVID-19 (a few samples of this study predate the infection). Cell type and time point are not known. CDR3 DNA sequence: TGCGCCAGCAGCCAACGTCTCCGGGAGACCCAGTACTTC. It is translated as CASSQRLRETQYF.